What follows describes a single T cell receptor beta chain. Per the germline V gene, CDR1 is LNHDA and CDR2 is SQIVND (reference sequence). The CDR3 length is 19 residues. V was cut by 0 bases and J by 7 bases, with 27 bases left in between. These data originate in a study of OX40 agonist ivuxolimab in advanced cancers. Method: immunoSEQ multiplex PCR; TCRdb's copy keeps in-frame clones and lacks some. The table records fewer than 55,000 clones, around four fifths of them present only once. The sequences come from CD4+ or CD8+ T cells sorted from blood, collected in a trial of the OX40 agonist ivuxolimab. This chain connects TRBV19 to TRBJ2-5, with TRBD1 as a possible D gene (5 bases). This sequence was found in an adult with an advanced solid tumor such as melanoma, head and neck, liver or kidney cancer. The CDR3: CASSIDSLSIGRPQGTQYF. The CDR3 DNA is TGTGCCAGTAGTATAGATTCCCTCTCGATCGGACGGCCCCAGGGGACCCAGTACTTC.